Each of the 10 T cell receptor beta chains below was sequenced from the same sample in a study of spatial heterogeneity in lung cancer. One entry per CDR3 protein, called by TCRdb with MiXCR from the 5' RACE reads. Of about 43,000 distinct CDR3 sequences listed, about 22% are singletons. Described time point: blood at routine non-recurrence follow-up after resection. The starting material was PBMCs, obtained at follow-up. The origin of the receptors is a female donor with early-stage non-small cell lung cancer.

The V and J genes are TRBV7-9 and TRBJ1-1, with D unresolved. CDR1 is SEHNR, CDR2 FQNEAQ, per germline (reference sequence). The V and J ends lost 5 bases and 3 bases respectively, with 10 bases between them. This CDR3 spans 13 amino acids. In nucleotides, the CDR3 is TGTGCCAGCAGCCCCCCTGGGGACACTGAAGCTTTCTTT. Translated, it gives CASSPPGDTEAFF.

This chain links TRBV20-1 with TRBJ2-3; D not resolved. This CDR3 region has 11 residues. Germline CDR1 is DFQATT and CDR2 is SNEGSKA (reference sequence). V was clipped by 6 bases and J by 3 bases, with 7 bases between them. The CDR3 bases are TGCAGTGCCGCCTTAACAGATACGCAGTATTTT. This translates into CSAALTDTQYF.

This clonotype was seen a few times. The V and J genes are TRBV12-3 or TRBV12-4 and TRBJ2-1; D gene unclear. This CDR3 is 14 amino acids long. V lost 2 bases and J lost 5, with 10 bases in between. The CDR3 spells CASSLSVRNNEQFF. Here the CDR3 DNA reads TGTGCCAGCAGTTTAAGTGTGCGAAACAATGAGCAGTTCTTC.

This clonotype was seen once. In this CDR3 the conserved last residue, phenylalanine or tryptophan, is missing, so a read error is likely. The rearrangement uses TRBV7-6 and TRBJ2-7, with 13 bases lining up with TRBD2. The J segment lost 2 bases and the V segment lost 5 bases, leaving 9 bases of the junction unmatched. This CDR3 is built from 17 residues. Looked up from germline, CDR1 is SGHVS and CDR2 is FNYEAQ. Here the CDR3 DNA reads TGTGCCAGCAGCCCTGGACTAGCGGGAGTAAGAGCCTACGAGCAGTACCTC. It specifies CASSPGLAGVRAYEQYL.

This chain joins TRBV4-1 and TRBJ2-5; 11 bases agree with TRBD2. J was trimmed by 6 bases and V by 0 bases; bases with no gene match: 9. Germline CDR1 MGHRA, CDR2 YSYEKL. The CDR3 spans 17 residues. The CDR3 DNA reads as TGCGCCAGCAGCCAAGAGGAGGGGCTAGCGGGGGGACAGACCCAGTACTTC. It specifies CASSQEEGLAGGQTQYF.

A few counts support this clonotype. The V and J genes are TRBV18 and TRBJ2-5; a possible D gene is TRBD1 (5 bases). Trimming removed 5 bases at V and 1 base at J, with 11 bases between. Per germline, CDR1 KGHSH and CDR2 LQKENI. The length of the CDR3 is 14 residues. The CDR3 reads CASSWTQTQETQYF. The CDR3 region has the DNA TGTGCCAGCTCATGGACACAGACCCAAGAGACCCAGTACTTC.

This clonotype was observed at least ten times. This CDR3 reads CASSPGQGKTGELFF. The CDR3 DNA sequence: TGTGCCAGCAGTCCGGGACAGGGAAAAACCGGGGAGCTGTTTTTT. J is TRBJ2-2 and V is TRBV6-6, with TRBD1 matching 9 bases. CDR3 length: 15 amino acids. Germline loops: CDR1 MNHNY, CDR2 SVGAGI (reference sequence). The J segment lost 5 bases and the V segment lost 5 bases, leaving 6 bases of the junction unmatched.

The chain uses TRBV5-4 and TRBJ2-5; 8 nucleotides align to TRBD1. The CDR3 has 16 amino acids. CDR1 is SGHNT, CDR2 YYREEE, per germline (reference sequence). Unmatched junction bases numbered 6, after V lost 0 bases and J lost 2 bases. The chain's CDR3 is CASSLGQGAVQETQYF. In nucleotides, the CDR3 is TGTGCCAGCAGCTTGGGTCAGGGGGCGGTACAAGAGACCCAGTACTTC.

The table lists this clonotype with many counts. CDR3 nucleotide sequence: TGCGCCAGCACCACTGGAACTGCCTACAATGAGCAGTTCTTC. Amino acids: CASTTGTAYNEQFF. V and J are TRBV5-1 and TRBJ2-1, with D unclear. Germline-derived CDR1 and CDR2 are SGHRS and YFSETQ. V lost 6 bases, J lost 2 bases, and 12 bases lay in between. The CDR3 consists of 14 residues.

This clonotype has a count of ten or more. This chain links TRBV5-1 with TRBJ2-5; 7 bases align to TRBD2. This CDR3 has 15 residues. Germline CDR1 SGHRS, CDR2 YFSETQ. Germline trimming cut 4 bases from V and 5 bases from J; bases unmatched to any gene: 11. CDR3 sequence: CASSPYAGDSETQYF. CDR3 in DNA: TGCGCCAGCAGCCCCTACGCGGGGGACTCGGAGACCCAGTACTTC.